Each of the 2 T cell receptor beta chains below was sequenced from the same sample in a study of lung T cells in sarcoidosis with Löfgren's syndrome. TCRdb redid the calling of the reads with MiXCR, one entry per CDR3 protein. The sample consists of 58,000 or so distinct CDR3 sequences, 21% of them appearing once. Material for sequencing was CD4+ T cells from PBMCs. The receptors originated from a human donor with sarcoidosis (Löfgren's syndrome or another form), or a control subject (not recorded which).

Note on this clonotype: Without the conserved terminal phenylalanine or tryptophan, this CDR3 likely stems from a read error. The CDR3 loop reads CASSLRGRGNTEAFL. CDR3 DNA: TGTGCCAGCAGCTTAAGGGGCCGGGGGAACACTGAAGCTTTCCTT. The chain links TRBV7-2 to TRBJ1-1; D might be TRBD1 (5 bases). The CDR3 extends over 15 amino acids. Germline-derived CDR1 and CDR2 are SGHTA and FQGNSA. V was clipped by 2 bases and J by 1 base, with 11 bases between them.

For this clonotype: A single base separates this from a much larger clone, so it may be a read error. The chain uses TRBV25-1 and TRBJ2-5; possible D gene TRBD2, 5 bases. CDR3 length equals 12 residues. V was cut by 6 bases and J by 0 bases, with 5 bases left in between. Germline CDR1 reads MGHDK; CDR2 reads SYGVNS. CDR3 DNA sequence: TGTGCCAGCAGGGAGGACCAAGAGACCCAGTACTTC. It specifies CASREDQETQYF. The complete variable domain, with remaining parts taken from reference TRBV25-1 and TRBJ2-5, reads EADIYQTPRYLVIGTGKKITLECSQTMGHDKMYWYQQDPGMELHLIHYSYGVNSTEKGDLSSESTVSRIRTEHFPLTLESARPSHTSQYLCASREDQETQYFGPGTRLLVL.